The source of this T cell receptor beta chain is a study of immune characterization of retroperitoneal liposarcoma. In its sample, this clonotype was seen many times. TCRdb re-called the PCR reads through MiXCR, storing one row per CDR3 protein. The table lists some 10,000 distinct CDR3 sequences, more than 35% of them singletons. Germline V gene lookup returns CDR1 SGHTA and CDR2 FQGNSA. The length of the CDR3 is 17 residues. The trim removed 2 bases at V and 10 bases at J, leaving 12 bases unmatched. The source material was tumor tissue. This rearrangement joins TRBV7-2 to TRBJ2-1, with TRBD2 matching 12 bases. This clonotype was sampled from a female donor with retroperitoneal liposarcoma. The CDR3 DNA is TGTGCCAGCAGCTTATATCCTAGCGGGAGGGCCGCCAACGAGCAGTTCTTC. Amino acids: CASSLYPSGRAANEQFF.